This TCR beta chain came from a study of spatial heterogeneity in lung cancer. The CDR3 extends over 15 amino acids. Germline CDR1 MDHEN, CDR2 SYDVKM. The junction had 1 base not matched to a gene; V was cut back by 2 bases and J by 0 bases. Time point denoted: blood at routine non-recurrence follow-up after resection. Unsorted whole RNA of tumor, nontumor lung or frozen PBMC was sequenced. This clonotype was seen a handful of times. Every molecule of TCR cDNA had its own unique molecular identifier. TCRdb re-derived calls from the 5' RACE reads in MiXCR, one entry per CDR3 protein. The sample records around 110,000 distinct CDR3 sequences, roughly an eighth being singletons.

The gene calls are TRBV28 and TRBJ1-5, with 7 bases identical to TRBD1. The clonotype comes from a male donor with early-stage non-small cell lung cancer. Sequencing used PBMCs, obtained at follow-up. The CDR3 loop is CASSLQGDSNQPQHF. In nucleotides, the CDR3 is TGTGCCAGCAGTTTACAGGGGGATAGCAATCAGCCCCAGCATTTT.